This TCR beta chain came from a study of post-analysis software for immune sequencing data. On the study more broadly: Relapsing-remitting, secondary progressive and progressive-relapsing forms of multiple sclerosis all featured among disease courses. Study results and caveats: When the samples were clustered directly with F measure, those that had been prepared in the same batch showed strong co-clustering. Compared with controls, patients had more of five or six TRBV segments, including TRBV5-6, TRBV5-1 and TRBV20-1.

As concerns this clonotype: Its antigen remains unknown. One end of the junction is discordant with germline, which a read error may explain.

Libraries were made from TCR beta cDNA, and they carried unique molecular identifiers. Each sample of roughly 0.9 to 11 million input T cells yielded around 500,000 cDNA molecules, so each molecule approximated one T cell. TCRdb ran MiXCR on the PCR reads and lists one entry per CDR3 protein. This sample has some 500,000 distinct CDR3 sequences; less than 45% occur once, and the top ten carry roughly 12%. This CDR3 comprises 24 residues. Sequencing was performed on blood. The V gene is TRBV12-3 or TRBV12-4, the J gene TRBJ2-1, with 11 bases that match TRBD2. The sequence was collected from a girl aged 10 to 17 with multiple sclerosis. CDR3 nucleotide sequence: TGTACCAGCAGTTTCCCGAAAGATCTACCGGGACAGGGAGGACTAGCGGGCTCCTACAATGAGCAGTTCTTC. Amino acids: CTSSFPKDLPGQGGLAGSYNEQFF.